The next 17 T cell receptor beta chains were all read from a single sample in a study of T-cell memory formation after mild COVID-19. TCRdb used MiXCR to reprocess the 5' RACE reads, holding one entry per CDR3 protein. The sample has under 250,000 distinct CDR3 sequences, about 9.2% seen once. The sample consisted of PBMCs or a T cell subset sorted from them (not recorded which). The receptors here all came from a man aged 18 to 29 who had mild COVID-19 (a few samples of this study predate the infection). Cell type and time point are not known.

The chain joins TRBV6-5 to TRBJ1-2; 8 bases are shared with TRBD1. Trimming removed 7 bases from V and 7 bases from J; junction bases left unmatched: 8. In germline, CDR1 is MNHEY, CDR2 SVGAGI. This CDR3 contains 13 residues. CDR3 loop: CASINPGTGGYTF. CDR3 DNA: TGTGCCAGCATCAACCCCGGGACAGGTGGCTACACCTTC.

This clonotype came up a few times. The CDR3, as DNA: TGTGCCAGCAGCCCATCTCCTTACGAGCAGTACTTC. This gives the protein CASSPSPYEQYF. V is TRBV7-2 and J is TRBJ2-7; D call uncertain. Germline CDR1 SGHTA, CDR2 FQGNSA. The CDR3 has 12 amino acids. V shed 5 bases and J shed 4 bases, with 9 bases lying between them. The entire variable domain, with the rest obtained from reference TRBV7-2 and TRBJ2-7, is as follows: GAGVSQSPSNKVTEKGKDVELRCDPISGHTALYWYRQSLGQGLEFLIYFQGNSAPDKSGLPSDRFSAERTGGSVSTLTIQRTQQEDSAVYLCASSPSPYEQYFGPGTRLTVT.

This clonotype was seen only a few times. This rearrangement joins TRBV6-2 or TRBV6-3 to TRBJ2-2; TRBD1 matches at 9 bases. Germline V gene sequence: CDR1 MNHEY, CDR2 SVGEGT. The V gene end was trimmed by 6 bases and the J gene end by 3 bases; junction bases not matched to a gene: 5. This CDR3 has 15 residues. CDR3 in amino acids: CASRIRQGDTGELFF. As DNA, the CDR3 is TGTGCCAGCAGAATCCGACAGGGGGACACCGGGGAGCTGTTTTTT.

In DNA form, the CDR3 reads TGCGCCAGCAGCGGGCAGGGGGTCTCCTACGAGCAGTACGTC. Translating gives CASSGQGVSYEQYV. The chain employs TRBV4-1 and TRBJ2-7; the match to TRBD1 covers 7 bases. After removal of 5 bases from V and 0 bases from J, the junction contained 4 bases not matched to a gene. CDR3 length: 14 residues. Germline V gene sequence: CDR1 MGHRA, CDR2 YSYEKL.

This chain joins TRBV7-7 and TRBJ2-7; D remains ambiguous. This CDR3 region has 9 residues. Germline values: CDR1 SSHAT, CDR2 FNYEAQ (reference sequence). The DNA for the CDR3 is TGTGCTAGCAGCTACGAGCAGTACGTC. Its protein is CASSYEQYV.

This clonotype was picked up many times. For the CDR3, the DNA is TGTGCCAGCAGCTTGGGAGTGACAGGGGGGTACGAGCAGTACTTC. It specifies CASSLGVTGGYEQYF. The V and J genes are TRBV5-6 and TRBJ2-7; 9 bases match TRBD1. This CDR3 has 15 residues. Germline V CDR1 and CDR2: SGHDT, YYEEEE. Losses at the gene ends were 0 bases for V and 4 bases for J; bases not matched to a gene: 5.

The rearrangement links TRBV30 to TRBJ2-2, with 7 bases fitting TRBD2. Germline V gives CDR1 GTSNPN, CDR2 SVGIG (reference sequence). V shed 3 bases, J shed 6 bases, and the junction held 19 bases outside the gene matches. The CDR3 has 18 amino acids. This CDR3 is CAWRRFFVRRGKAGELFF. The CDR3 DNA follows: TGTGCCTGGAGAAGGTTTTTTGTCAGGCGGGGGAAGGCCGGGGAGCTGTTTTTT.

The V gene is TRBV10-3, the J gene TRBJ2-5; D is ambiguous. This CDR3 contains 12 residues. Trimming shortened V by 7 bases and J by 1 base, and 7 bases separated the two germline ends. The germline V gene encodes CDR1 ENHRY and CDR2 SYGVKD. The CDR3 nucleotides read TGTGCCATCAAGGGCAGCCAAGAGACCCAGTACTTC. This sequence encodes CAIKGSQETQYF.

This clonotype has just a few counts. The chain carries TRBV6-6 and TRBJ1-4; the match to TRBD1 covers 7 bases. The V and J ends lost 7 bases and 3 bases, in that order; junction bases with no gene match: 8. Germline assignment: CDR1 MNHNY and CDR2 SVGAGI (reference sequence). This CDR3 comprises 15 residues. CDR3 in amino acids: CASTATGDPNEKLFF. The CDR3 DNA sequence: TGTGCCAGCACGGCCACAGGGGATCCTAATGAAAAACTGTTTTTT.

This clonotype was seen ten or more times. This chain uses TRBV7-3 with TRBJ1-1, with no clear D. The CDR3 runs to 13 residues. Trimming took off 1 base at V and 3 bases at J, with 6 bases between the two ends. Germline CDR1 reads SGHTA; CDR2 reads FQGTGA. The CDR3 loop reads CASSLIIDTEAFF. CDR3 in DNA: TGTGCCAGCAGCTTAATAATTGACACTGAAGCTTTCTTT.

The genes are TRBV6-5 and TRBJ2-5; D is uncertain. The germline V gene has CDR1 MNHEY and CDR2 SVGAGI. V shed 0 bases and J shed 5 bases, with 10 bases lying between them. The CDR3 spans 14 residues. The CDR3 DNA follows: TGTGCCAGCAGTTACTCGGTTCTTACGGAGACCCAGTACTTC. This translates into CASSYSVLTETQYF.

This clonotype was seen a handful of times. The rearrangement joins TRBV7-6 to TRBJ2-3; 8 nucleotides align to TRBD2. CDR1 and CDR2 (germline): SGHVS, FNYEAQ. There are 15 residues in the CDR3. V shed 11 bases, J shed 2 bases, and the junction held 12 bases outside the gene matches. CDR3 in amino acids: CAWPGAGENTDTQYF. The CDR3 nucleotides are TGTGCCTGGCCTGGAGCGGGGGAGAACACAGATACGCAGTATTTT.

This clonotype has just a few counts. The rearrangement joins TRBV7-9 to TRBJ2-3; D is undetermined. V was cut by 2 bases and J by 0 bases, with 12 bases left in between. The V gene's germline CDR1 is SEHNR and CDR2 FQNEAQ (reference sequence). The CDR3 runs 16 residues. CDR3 DNA: TGTGCCAGCAGCTTAACGCGGCGGCAGAGCACAGATACGCAGTATTTT. Residues: CASSLTRRQSTDTQYF.

This clonotype has just a few counts. The chain has TRBV10-3 and TRBJ2-5; D is perhaps TRBD1 (6 bases). CDR3 length equals 16 residues. The germline CDR1 and CDR2 sequences are ENHRY and SYGVKD. The germline V and J ends were trimmed by 3 bases and 3 bases, with 17 bases remaining between them. CDR3 nucleotide sequence: TGTGCCATCAGTGACCGACGGACAGCGGAAGAAGAGACCCAGTACTTC. It translates to CAISDRRTAEEETQYF.

The V gene is TRBV4-3, the J gene TRBJ2-5; no clear D gene. The CDR3 consists of 14 residues. Germline V gene lookup returns CDR1 LGHNA and CDR2 YSLEER. V was shortened by 1 base and J by 3 bases, with 9 bases between the two germline ends. The CDR3 here is CASSQGVHEETQYF. CDR3 sequence (DNA): TGCGCCAGCAGCCAAGGAGTACACGAAGAGACCCAGTACTTC.

V and J are TRBV5-1 and TRBJ2-1; 7 nucleotides line up with TRBD1. The germline CDR1 and CDR2 sequences are SGHRS and YFSETQ. The CDR3 is 16 residues long. The junction had 7 bases not matched to a gene; V was cut back by 4 bases and J by 0 bases. The CDR3 DNA is TGCGCCAGCAGCCCGACAGGGAGAAGCTCCTACAATGAGCAGTTCTTC. Protein: CASSPTGRSSYNEQFF.

The chain is built from TRBV20-1 and TRBJ2-3, with D unclear. The germline V gene has CDR1 DFQATT and CDR2 SNEGSKA (reference sequence). Trimming removed 6 bases at V and 12 bases at J, with 16 bases between. CDR3 length equals 11 residues. The CDR3 here is CSASSTQFQYF. The CDR3 nucleotides read TGCAGTGCCTCGTCTACGCAGTTTCAGTATTTT.